This paragraph covers one T cell receptor beta chain sequence. Original handling: Using reference gene primer amplification, nucleated cell counts were estimated. The assay was immunoSEQ multiplex PCR, and TCRdb's table has in-frame clones only and misses some. Clone size and the V and J calls come from that table; the DNA yielded D and trimming. The table lists 250,000 to 350,000 clones, under 90% of them singletons, with roughly 0.96% in the top ten. The record originates from a study of blood T cell repertoires in COVID-19. Turning to the study itself: COVID-19 samples, acute and convalescent, were from the United States, Italy and Spain.

The germline V gene has CDR1 KGHSH and CDR2 LQKENI. The CDR3 spans 18 residues. V was clipped by 2 bases and J by 0 bases, with 16 bases between them. The J gene is TRBJ1-4, the V gene TRBV18; D remains unclear. Sequences were obtained from peripheral blood. This sequence originates from a woman between 40 and 50 years old who had recovered from COVID-19. Here the CDR3 reads CASSPWTVRTTTNEKLFF. CDR3 sequence (DNA): TGTGCCAGCTCACCATGGACGGTCCGGACTACAACTAATGAAAAACTGTTTTTT.